These T cell receptor beta chains were read from a single sample in a study of blood T cell repertoires in COVID-19. Sequencing used immunoSEQ multiplex PCR; TCRdb keeps in-frame clones, though not all of them. This sample has 400,000 to 450,000 clones, with around 90% found just once. The sequenced sample consisted of PBMCs or T cells enriched from blood (not recorded which). These receptors were collected from a man in his late teens or twenties who had recovered from COVID-19. CDR3s include the opening cysteine and the closing phenylalanine or tryptophan. The order of the fields is clone size, J gene, CDR3 length, D gene, V gene, CDR3 protein, CDR3 DNA. A D gene is named only where the DNA matches it firmly. The size field is filled for only some rows; it gives once, few, many or a size class.

NA | TRBJ1-1 | 14 | TRBD1 | TRBV5-1 | CASSRGQGLAEAFF | TGCGCCAGCAGCCGCGGACAGGGTCTCGCTGAAGCTTTCTTT
NA | TRBJ1-1 | 13 | TRBD1 | TRBV28 | CASRGTGAEGAFF | TGTGCCAGCAGGGGGACAGGGGCTGAGGGGGCTTTCTTT
once | TRBJ1-2 | 13 | TRBD1 | TRBV30 | CAWSRGGLSGYTF | TGTGCCTGGAGTCGAGGGGGCCTTTCGGGCTACACCTTC
NA | TRBJ2-2 | 14 | TRBD1 | TRBV29-1 | CSVRQGSNTGELFF | TGCAGCGTACGACAGGGTTCGAACACCGGGGAGCTGTTTTTT
NA | TRBJ2-5 | 13 | NA | TRBV5-4 | CASSLRGEETQYF | TGTGCCAGCAGCTTGCGCGGGGAAGAGACCCAGTACTTC
NA | TRBJ2-7 | 13 | NA | TRBV5-1 | CASSLDFSYEQYF | TGCGCCAGCAGCTTAGACTTTTCCTACGAGCAGTACTTC
NA | TRBJ1-3 | 14 | NA | TRBV10-2 | CASTGGARGNTIYF | TGCGCCAGCACTGGGGGCGCGCGGGGAAACACCATATATTTT
NA | TRBJ1-2 | 12 | NA | TRBV4-2 | CASSHDSYGYTF | TGTGCCAGCAGCCATGACAGTTATGGCTACACCTTC
NA | TRBJ1-4 | 14 | NA | TRBV5-1 | CASSLGANGEKLFF | TGCGCCAGCAGCTTGGGGGCTAATGGGGAAAAACTGTTTTTT
NA | TRBJ2-3 | 15 | TRBD2 | TRBV11-2 | CASSFRLAGEDTQYF | TGTGCCAGCAGCTTTCGACTAGCGGGGGAAGATACGCAGTATTTT
NA | TRBJ2-5 | 16 | TRBD2 | TRBV5-1 | CASSRGLAGNQETQYF | TGCGCCAGCAGCCGAGGACTAGCGGGGAACCAAGAGACCCAGTACTTC
NA | TRBJ1-1 | 14 | NA | TRBV5-1 | CASTLERARDEAFF | TGCGCCAGCACCTTGGAGAGGGCTCGAGATGAAGCTTTCTTT
NA | TRBJ2-5 | 14 | TRBD1 | TRBV6-5 | CATKRQGWQETQYF | TGTGCCACTAAGCGACAGGGATGGCAAGAGACCCAGTACTTC
NA | TRBJ2-7 | 15 | TRBD2 | TRBV5-6 | CASSLRLAGHYEQYF | TGTGCCAGCAGCTTGCGGCTAGCGGGTCACTACGAGCAGTACTTC
NA | TRBJ2-3 | 16 | TRBD2 | TRBV5-1 | CASSSPKRDGTDTQYF | TGCGCCAGCAGCTCGCCGAAGCGGGACGGCACAGATACGCAGTATTTT
NA | TRBJ2-3 | 15 | TRBD2 | TRBV4-1 | CASSQQGGSIDTQYF | TGCGCCAGCAGCCAACAGGGCGGGAGTATAGATACGCAGTATTTT
NA | TRBJ1-2 | 13 | NA | TRBV29-1 | CSVEPGIDYGYTF | TGCAGCGTTGAACCAGGGATCGACTATGGCTACACCTTC
NA | TRBJ1-2 | 15 | NA | TRBV6-5 | CASSYSALGVYGYTF | TGTGCCAGCAGTTACTCGGCCCTCGGGGTCTATGGCTACACCTTC
NA | TRBJ2-7 | 14 | NA | TRBV18 | CASSPNSLIFEQYF | TGTGCCAGCTCACCAAACTCTCTAATATTCGAGCAGTACTTC